The clone carrying this T cell receptor beta chain occurred a few times. Per germline, CDR1 LNHDA and CDR2 SQIVND (reference sequence). Trimming left V 4 bases short and J 7 bases short, with 10 bases between. This CDR3 comprises 13 residues. The data were obtained in a study of blood T cell repertoires in COVID-19. Across the study: The United States, Italy and Spain supplied acute and convalescent COVID-19 samples. In each case, the material was cDNA or gDNA derived from T cells, B-cell-depleted T cells, or PBMCs.

In the original analysis: The authors estimated nucleated cell counts from reference gene primer amplification. Repertoires were generated with immunoSEQ multiplex PCR, while TCRdb's copy carries only in-frame clones and drops some. The V and J calls and the clone size are those of that table, but D and trimming were determined from the DNA. The profile covers over 25,000 clones, with more than 65% appearing a single time and roughly 15% taken by the ten largest. This sequence joins TRBV19 and TRBJ1-4, with unresolved D. The source of this sequence is a human donor in a cohort sampled during active COVID-19. The sequenced sample was peripheral blood. The CDR3 DNA sequence: TGTGCCAGTAGTAGAGTAGGAGGTGAAAAACTGTTTTTT. Its translation is CASSRVGGEKLFF. The full variable domain, rest sourced from reference TRBV19 and TRBJ1-4, is DGGITQSPKYLFRKEGQNVTLSCEQNLNHDAMYWYRQDPGQGLRLIYYSQIVNDFQKGDIAEGYSVSREKKESFPLTVTSAQKNPTAFYLCASSRVGGEKLFFGSGTQLSVL.